The clone carrying this T cell receptor (beta chain) was picked up one time. The record originates from a study of OX40 agonist ivuxolimab in advanced cancers. Study summary: People in dose escalation had one of these cancers: hepatocellular carcinoma, melanoma, renal cell or head and neck cancer.

Sequencing used immunoSEQ multiplex PCR; TCRdb keeps in-frame clones, though not all of them. Among about 75,000 clones listed, around nine tenths were seen once. Trimming stripped 0 bases from V and 7 bases from J, with 22 bases between. Germline lookup yields CDR1 LGHNA and CDR2 YNFKEQ. CDR3 size: 18 residues. The rearrangement joins TRBV4-2 to TRBJ2-1; D unclear. Here the sequenced sample was CD4+ or CD8+ T cells sorted from blood, taken in a trial of the OX40 agonist ivuxolimab. This sequence was found in an adult with an advanced solid tumor such as melanoma, head and neck, liver or kidney cancer. In DNA form, the CDR3 reads TGTGCCAGCAGCCAAGAGACTCCCATGATGGGTCCATGGAATGAGCAGTTCTTC. This translates into CASSQETPMMGPWNEQFF.